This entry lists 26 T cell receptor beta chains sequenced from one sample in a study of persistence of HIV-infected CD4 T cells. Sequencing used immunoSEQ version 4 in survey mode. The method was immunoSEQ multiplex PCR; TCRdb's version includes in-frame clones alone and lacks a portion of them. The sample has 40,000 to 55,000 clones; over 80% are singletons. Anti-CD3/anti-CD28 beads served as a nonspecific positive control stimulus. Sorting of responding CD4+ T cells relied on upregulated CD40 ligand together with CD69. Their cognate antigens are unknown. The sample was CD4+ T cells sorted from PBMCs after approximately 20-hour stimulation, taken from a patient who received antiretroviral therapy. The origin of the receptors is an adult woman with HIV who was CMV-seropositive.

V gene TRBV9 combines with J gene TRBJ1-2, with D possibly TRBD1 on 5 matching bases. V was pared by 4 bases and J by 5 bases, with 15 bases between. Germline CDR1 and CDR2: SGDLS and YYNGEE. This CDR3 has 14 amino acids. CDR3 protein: CASSPVEGRYGYTF. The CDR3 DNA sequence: TGTGCCAGCAGCCCCGTGGAGGGGAGGTATGGCTACACCTTC.

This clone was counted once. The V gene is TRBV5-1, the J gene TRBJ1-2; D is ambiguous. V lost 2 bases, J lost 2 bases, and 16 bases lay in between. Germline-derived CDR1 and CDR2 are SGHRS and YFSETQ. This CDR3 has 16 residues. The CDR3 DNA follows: TGCGCCAGCAGCTTAGGGTCATCCGGGTCGAACTATGGCTACACCTTC. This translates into CASSLGSSGSNYGYTF. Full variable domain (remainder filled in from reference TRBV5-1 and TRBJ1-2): KAGVTQTPRYLIKTRGQQVTLSCSPISGHRSVSWYQQTPGQGLQFLFEYFSETQRNKGNFPGRFSGRQFSNSRSEMNVSTLELGDSALYLCASSLGSSGSNYGYTFGSGTRLTVV.

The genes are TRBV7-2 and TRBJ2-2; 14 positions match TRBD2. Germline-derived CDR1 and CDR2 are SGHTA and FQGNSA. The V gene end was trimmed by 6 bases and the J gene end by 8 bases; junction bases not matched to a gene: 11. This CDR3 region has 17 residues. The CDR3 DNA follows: TGTGCCAGCAGTACCCGACTAGCGGGGGGGATGGTAGGGGAGCTGTTTTTT. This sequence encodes CASSTRLAGGMVGELFF.

The CDR3 DNA is TGTGCCACCAGCAGTACGGGACAGGGGAAAGGAAGGACTACAGATACGCAGTATTTT. Protein product: CATSSTGQGKGRTTDTQYF. The V call is TRBV15, the J call TRBJ2-3; 10 bases fit TRBD1. The CDR3 contains 19 residues. The germline V gene has CDR1 LNHNV and CDR2 YYDKDF (reference sequence). With V trimmed by 3 bases and J by 3 bases, 15 bases remained unmatched.

CDR3 sequence (DNA): TGTGCCATCAGTGAGCAATCAGGGGTTGGAGCTTTCTTT. It specifies CAISEQSGVGAFF. The chain carries TRBV10-3 and TRBJ1-1; perhaps TRBD1 as D (6 bases). Germline V gene sequence: CDR1 ENHRY, CDR2 SYGVKD. V was clipped by 2 bases and J by 10 bases, with 14 bases between them. The CDR3 is 13 residues long.

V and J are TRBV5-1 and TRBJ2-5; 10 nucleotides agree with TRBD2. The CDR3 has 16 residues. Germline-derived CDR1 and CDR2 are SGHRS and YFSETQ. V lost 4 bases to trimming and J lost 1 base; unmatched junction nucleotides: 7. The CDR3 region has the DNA TGCGCCAGCAGCGGGCTAGCGGGAGTATTCCAAGAGACCCAGTACTTC. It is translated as CASSGLAGVFQETQYF.

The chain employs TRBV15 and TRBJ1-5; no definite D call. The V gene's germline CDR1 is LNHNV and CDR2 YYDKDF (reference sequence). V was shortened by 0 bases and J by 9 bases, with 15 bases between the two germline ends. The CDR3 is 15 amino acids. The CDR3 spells CATSRDREGTPPQHF. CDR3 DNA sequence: TGTGCCACCAGCAGAGATCGAGAGGGTACGCCGCCCCAGCATTTT.

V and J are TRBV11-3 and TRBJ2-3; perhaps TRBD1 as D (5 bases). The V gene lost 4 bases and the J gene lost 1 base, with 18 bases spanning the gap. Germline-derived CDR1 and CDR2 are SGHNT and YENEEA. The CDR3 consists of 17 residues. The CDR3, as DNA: TGTGCCAGCAGCTGGCGGCAGGGTTCCGTGGGCACAGATACGCAGTATTTT. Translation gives CASSWRQGSVGTDTQYF.

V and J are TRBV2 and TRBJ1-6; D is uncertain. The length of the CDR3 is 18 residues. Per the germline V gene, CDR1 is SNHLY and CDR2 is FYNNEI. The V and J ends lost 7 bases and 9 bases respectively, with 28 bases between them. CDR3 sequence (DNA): TGTGCCAGCACCTCCTCGGAATCGGGTCACCGGGCGCGTTCACCCCTCCACTTT. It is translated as CASTSSESGHRARSPLHF. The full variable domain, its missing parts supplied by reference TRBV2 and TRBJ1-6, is EPEVTQTPSHQVTQMGQEVILRCVPISNHLYFYWYRQILGQKVEFLVSFYNNEISEKSEIFDDQFSVERPDGSNFTLKIRSTKLEDSAMYFCASTSSESGHRARSPLHFGNGTRLTVT.

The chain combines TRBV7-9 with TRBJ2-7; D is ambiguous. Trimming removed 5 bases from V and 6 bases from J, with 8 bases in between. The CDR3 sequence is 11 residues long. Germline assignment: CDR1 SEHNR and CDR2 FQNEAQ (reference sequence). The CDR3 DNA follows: TGTGCCAGCAGCCCCTCGGTCGAGCAGTACTTC. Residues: CASSPSVEQYF.

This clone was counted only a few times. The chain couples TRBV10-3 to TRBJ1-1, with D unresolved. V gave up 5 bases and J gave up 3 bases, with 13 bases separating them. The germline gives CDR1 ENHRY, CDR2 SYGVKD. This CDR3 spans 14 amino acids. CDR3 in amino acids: CAISTTGSDTEAFF. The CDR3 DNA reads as TGTGCCATCAGTACGACCGGGAGCGACACTGAAGCTTTCTTT.

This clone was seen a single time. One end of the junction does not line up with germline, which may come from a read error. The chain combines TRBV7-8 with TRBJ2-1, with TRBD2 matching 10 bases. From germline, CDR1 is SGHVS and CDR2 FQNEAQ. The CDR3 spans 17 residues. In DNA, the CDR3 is TGTGCCAGCAGCCTAGCGGGAGCGATGAGCTCCTACAATGAGCAGTTCTTC. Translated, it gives CASSLAGAMSSYNEQFF. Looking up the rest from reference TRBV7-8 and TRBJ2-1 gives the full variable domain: GAGVSQSPRYKVAKRGQDVALRCDPISGHVSLFWYQQALGQGPEFLTYFQNEAQLDKSGLPSDRFFAERPEGSVSTLKIQRTQQEDSAVYLCASSLAGAMSSYNEQFFGPGTRLTVL.

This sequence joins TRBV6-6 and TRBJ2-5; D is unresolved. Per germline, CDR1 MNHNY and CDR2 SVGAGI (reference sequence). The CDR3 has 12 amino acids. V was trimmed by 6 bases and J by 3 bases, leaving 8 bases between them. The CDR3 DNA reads TGTGCCAGCAGATATGGAGAAGAGACCCAGTACTTC. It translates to CASRYGEETQYF.

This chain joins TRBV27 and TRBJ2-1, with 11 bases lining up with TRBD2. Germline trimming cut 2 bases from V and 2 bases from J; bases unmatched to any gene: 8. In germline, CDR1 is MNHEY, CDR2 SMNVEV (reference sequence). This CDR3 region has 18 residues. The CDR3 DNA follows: TGTGCCAGCAGTTTAGGGCCCGGACTAGCGGGCACCTACAATGAGCAGTTCTTC. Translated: CASSLGPGLAGTYNEQFF.

This CDR3 is CASSVRGARSGQPQHF. The DNA of the CDR3 is TGTGCCAGCAGCGTAAGGGGGGCGAGGTCAGGTCAGCCCCAGCATTTT. The V and J genes are TRBV9 and TRBJ1-5, with D maybe TRBD1 (6 bases). CDR1 SGDLS and CDR2 YYNGEE come from the germline V gene. This CDR3 has 16 amino acids. Trimming left V 1 base short and J 6 bases short, with 17 bases between. The full variable domain, rest sourced from reference TRBV9 and TRBJ1-5, is DSGVTQTPKHLITATGQRVTLRCSPRSGDLSVYWYQQSLDQGLQFLIQYYNGEERAKGNILERFSAQQFPDLHSELNLSSLELGDSALYFCASSVRGARSGQPQHFGDGTRLSIL.

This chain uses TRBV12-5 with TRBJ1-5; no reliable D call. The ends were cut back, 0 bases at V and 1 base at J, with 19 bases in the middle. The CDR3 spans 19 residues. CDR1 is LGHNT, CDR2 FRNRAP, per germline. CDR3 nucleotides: TGTGCTAGTGGTTTGGTTCCCCACCCAGAACGTCTAAGCAATCAGCCCCAGCATTTT. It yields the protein CASGLVPHPERLSNQPQHF.

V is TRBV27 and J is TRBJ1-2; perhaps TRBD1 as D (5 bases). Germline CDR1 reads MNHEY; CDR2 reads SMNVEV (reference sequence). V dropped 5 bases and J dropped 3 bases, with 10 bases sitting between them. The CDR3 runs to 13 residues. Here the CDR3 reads CASSPNRYYGYTF. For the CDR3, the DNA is TGTGCCAGCAGTCCAAACAGGTACTATGGCTACACCTTC.

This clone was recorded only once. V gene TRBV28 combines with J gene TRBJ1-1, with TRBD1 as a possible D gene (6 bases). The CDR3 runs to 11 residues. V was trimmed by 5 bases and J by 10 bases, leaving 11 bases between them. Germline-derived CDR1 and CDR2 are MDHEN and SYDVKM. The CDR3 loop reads CASSTGKGAFF. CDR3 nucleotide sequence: TGTGCCAGCAGTACAGGGAAGGGAGCTTTCTTT. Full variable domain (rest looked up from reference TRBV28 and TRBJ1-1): DVKVTQSSRYLVKRTGEKVFLECVQDMDHENMFWYRQDPGLGLRLIYFSYDVKMKEKGDIPEGYSVSREKKERFSLILESASTNQTSMYLCASSTGKGAFFGQGTRLTVV.

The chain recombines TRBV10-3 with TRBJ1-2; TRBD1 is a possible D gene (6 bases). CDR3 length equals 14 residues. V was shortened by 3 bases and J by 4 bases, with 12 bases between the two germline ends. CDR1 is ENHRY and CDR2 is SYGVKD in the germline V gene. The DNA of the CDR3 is TGTGCCATCAGTGATCAGGGGTTAGTCTATGGCTACACCTTC. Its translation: CAISDQGLVYGYTF.

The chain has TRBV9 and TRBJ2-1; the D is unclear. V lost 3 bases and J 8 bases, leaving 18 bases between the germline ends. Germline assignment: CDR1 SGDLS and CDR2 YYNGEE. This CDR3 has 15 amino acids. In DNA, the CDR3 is TGTGCCAGCAGCGCCCTCGATTCCCAACCATATGAGCAGTTCTTC. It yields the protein CASSALDSQPYEQFF.

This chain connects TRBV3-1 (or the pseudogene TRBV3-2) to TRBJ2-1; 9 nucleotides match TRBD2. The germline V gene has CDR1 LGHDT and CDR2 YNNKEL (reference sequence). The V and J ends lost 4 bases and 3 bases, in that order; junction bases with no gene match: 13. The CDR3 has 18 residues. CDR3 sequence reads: CASSPQPNARGGYNEQFF. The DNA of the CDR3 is TGTGCCAGCAGCCCCCAACCGAACGCGCGGGGGGGCTACAATGAGCAGTTCTTC.

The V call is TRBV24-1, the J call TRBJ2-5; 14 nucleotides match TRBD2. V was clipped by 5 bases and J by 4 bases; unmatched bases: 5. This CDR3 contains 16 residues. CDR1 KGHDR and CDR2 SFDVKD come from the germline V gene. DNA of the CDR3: TGTGCCACCAGTGGCTCGGGACTAGCGGGAGCAGAGACCCAGTACTTC. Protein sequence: CATSGSGLAGAETQYF.

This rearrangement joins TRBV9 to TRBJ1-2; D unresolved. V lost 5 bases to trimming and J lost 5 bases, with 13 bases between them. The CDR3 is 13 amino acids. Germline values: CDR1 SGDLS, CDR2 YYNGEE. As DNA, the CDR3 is TGTGCCAGCAGAACATCCGGGCCTTATGGCTACACCTTC. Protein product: CASRTSGPYGYTF. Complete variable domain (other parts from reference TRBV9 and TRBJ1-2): DSGVTQTPKHLITATGQRVTLRCSPRSGDLSVYWYQQSLDQGLQFLIQYYNGEERAKGNILERFSAQQFPDLHSELNLSSLELGDSALYFCASRTSGPYGYTFGSGTRLTVV.

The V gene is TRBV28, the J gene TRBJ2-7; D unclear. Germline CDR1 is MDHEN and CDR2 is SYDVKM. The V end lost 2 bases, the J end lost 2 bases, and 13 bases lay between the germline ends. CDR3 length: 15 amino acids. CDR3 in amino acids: CASSLVGGSPYEQYF. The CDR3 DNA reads TGTGCCAGCAGTTTAGTCGGCGGATCCCCCTACGAGCAGTACTTC.

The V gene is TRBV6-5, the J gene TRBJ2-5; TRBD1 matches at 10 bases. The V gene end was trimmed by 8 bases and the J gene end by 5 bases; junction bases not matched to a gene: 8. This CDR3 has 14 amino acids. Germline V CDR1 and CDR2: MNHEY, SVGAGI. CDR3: CASGRQGARETQYF. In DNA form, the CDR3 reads TGTGCCAGCGGAAGACAGGGGGCGCGGGAGACCCAGTACTTC.

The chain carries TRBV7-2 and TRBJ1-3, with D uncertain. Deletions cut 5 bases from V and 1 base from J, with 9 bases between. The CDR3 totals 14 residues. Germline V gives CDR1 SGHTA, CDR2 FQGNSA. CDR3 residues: CASSGGISGNTIYF. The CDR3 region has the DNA TGTGCCAGCAGCGGCGGGATTTCTGGAAACACCATATATTTT.